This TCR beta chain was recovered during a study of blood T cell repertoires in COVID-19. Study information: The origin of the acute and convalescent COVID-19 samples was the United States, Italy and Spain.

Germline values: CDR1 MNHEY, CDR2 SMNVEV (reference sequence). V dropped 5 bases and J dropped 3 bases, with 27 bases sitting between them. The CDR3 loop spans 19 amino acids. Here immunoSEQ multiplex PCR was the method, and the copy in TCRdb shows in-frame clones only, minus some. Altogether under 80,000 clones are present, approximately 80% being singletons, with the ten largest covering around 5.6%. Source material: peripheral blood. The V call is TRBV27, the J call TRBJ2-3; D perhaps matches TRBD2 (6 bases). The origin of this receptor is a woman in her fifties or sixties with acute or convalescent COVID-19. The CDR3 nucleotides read TGTGCCAGCAGTCCTTCTCCGCGTATCGGGACTCGCGATACAGATACGCAGTATTTT. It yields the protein CASSPSPRIGTRDTDTQYF.